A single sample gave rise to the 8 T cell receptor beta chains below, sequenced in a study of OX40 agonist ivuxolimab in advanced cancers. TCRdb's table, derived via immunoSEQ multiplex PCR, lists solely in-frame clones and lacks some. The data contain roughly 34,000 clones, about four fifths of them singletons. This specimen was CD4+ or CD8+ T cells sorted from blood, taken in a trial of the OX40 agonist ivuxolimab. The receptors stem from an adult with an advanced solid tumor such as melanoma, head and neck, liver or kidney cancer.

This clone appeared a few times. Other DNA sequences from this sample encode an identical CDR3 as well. The CDR3 DNA reads as TGTGCCAGCAGCTTATCCGAGGACACTGAAGCTTTCTTT. As protein: CASSLSEDTEAFF. The rearrangement uses TRBV7-8 and TRBJ1-1; D is undetermined. Germline CDR1 and CDR2: SGHVS and FQNEAQ. The V end was cut by 2 bases, the J end by 3 bases, with 7 bases between. CDR3 length equals 13 residues.

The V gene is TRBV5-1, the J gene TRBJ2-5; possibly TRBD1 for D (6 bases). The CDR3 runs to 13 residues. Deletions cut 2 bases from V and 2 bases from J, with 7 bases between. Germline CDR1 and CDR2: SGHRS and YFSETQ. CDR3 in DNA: TGCGCCAGCAGCTTAGGACAGCAAGAGACCCAGTACTTC. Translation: CASSLGQQETQYF.

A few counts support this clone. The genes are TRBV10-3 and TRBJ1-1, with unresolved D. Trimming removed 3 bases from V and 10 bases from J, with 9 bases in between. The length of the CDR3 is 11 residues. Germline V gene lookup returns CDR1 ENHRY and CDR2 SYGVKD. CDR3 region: CAISEGEGAFF. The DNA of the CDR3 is TGTGCCATCAGTGAAGGAGAGGGAGCTTTCTTT.

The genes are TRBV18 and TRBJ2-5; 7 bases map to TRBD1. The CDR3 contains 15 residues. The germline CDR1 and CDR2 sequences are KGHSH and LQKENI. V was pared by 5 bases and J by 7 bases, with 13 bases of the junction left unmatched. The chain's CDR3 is CASSSDRTVLGTQYF. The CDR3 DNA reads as TGTGCCAGCTCATCGGACAGGACCGTCTTGGGGACCCAGTACTTC.

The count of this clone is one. The CDR3 spells CASSLGAGDETQYF. The CDR3 nucleotides read TGTGCCAGCAGCTTAGGCGCAGGGGATGAGACCCAGTACTTC. V is TRBV7-9 and J is TRBJ2-5; D perhaps matches TRBD1 (6 bases). Germline CDR1 SEHNR, CDR2 FQNEAQ (reference sequence). The V end lost 1 base, the J end lost 5 bases, and 11 bases lay between the germline ends. CDR3 length equals 14 residues.

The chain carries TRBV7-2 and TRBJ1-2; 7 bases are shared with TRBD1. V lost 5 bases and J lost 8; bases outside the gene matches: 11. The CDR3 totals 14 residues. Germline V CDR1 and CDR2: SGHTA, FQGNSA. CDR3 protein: CASSRDRTLGGYTF. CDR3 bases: TGTGCCAGCAGCCGGGACAGAACCTTAGGAGGCTACACCTTC.

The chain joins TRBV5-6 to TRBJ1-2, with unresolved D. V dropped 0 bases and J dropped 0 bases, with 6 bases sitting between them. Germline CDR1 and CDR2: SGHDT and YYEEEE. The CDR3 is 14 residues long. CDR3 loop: CASSLATANYGYTF. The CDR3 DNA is TGTGCCAGCAGCTTGGCGACCGCTAACTATGGCTACACCTTC.

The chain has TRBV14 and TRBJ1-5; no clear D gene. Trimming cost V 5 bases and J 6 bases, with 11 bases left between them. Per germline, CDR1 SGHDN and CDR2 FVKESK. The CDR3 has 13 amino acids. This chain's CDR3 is CASSRDWGQPQHF. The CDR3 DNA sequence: TGTGCCAGCAGCAGGGATTGGGGTCAGCCCCAGCATTTT.